Sequencing of this T cell receptor (beta chain) was carried out in a study of vaccination effects on CD4 cells after COVID-19. Study in general: Each participant was administered two doses of either the BNT162b2 or the mRNA-1273 vaccine. Cultures used approximately 2 million PBMC per well, approximately 10 IU/ml IL-2 and about 10 ug/ml peptides.

As concerns this clone: Its antigen remains unknown.

TCRdb's copy holds only in-frame clones and misses some; the assay was immunoSEQ multiplex PCR. The data show about 76,000 clones, more than 70% seen once. A roughly 10-day culture period preceded the isolation of CD4+ T cells. Having tested negative for nucleocapsid antibodies, the vaccine recipients showed no prior SARS-CoV-2 infection. It was on days 3 and 7 that half the medium was replaced with IL-2 medium. Germline CDR1 and CDR2: MDHEN and SYDVKM. The V segment lost 9 bases and the J segment 3 bases; nucleotides outside the gene matches: 9. The CDR3 totals 14 residues. This TCR derives from a human donor who received a COVID-19 vaccine. The sequenced sample was CD4+ T cells from PBMCs cultured without peptide, obtained before COVID-19 vaccination. The chain employs TRBV28 and TRBJ2-3, with 7 bases matching TRBD2. Here the CDR3 DNA reads TGTGCCAGTACCCCTAGCGGTTTAACAGATACGCAGTATTTT. As protein: CASTPSGLTDTQYF.